A single T cell receptor beta chain is shown here with its context. Its antigen is undetermined. The PCR had 60 Vbeta and 13 Jbeta primers. The data were produced by immunoSEQ multiplex PCR, yet TCRdb's version contains in-frame clones alone and is incomplete. The repertoire holds fewer than 150,000 clones, with about 83% as singletons. The sample originates from a study of cytomegalovirus exposure and HLA in healthy donors. Study conclusions and caveats: The authors excluded some V segments, including TRBV6-2 and TRBV6-3, as indistinguishable.

V shed 0 bases and J 2 bases; nucleotides not matched to a gene: 9. Germline V gives CDR1 LGHNA, CDR2 YNFKEQ. The length of the CDR3 is 19 residues. The chain links TRBV4-2 to TRBJ2-5; 13 bases fit TRBD2. Sequenced material: PBMCs. This TCR was recovered from a middle-aged woman in good health and CMV-seropositive. CDR3 nucleotides: TGTGCCAGCAGCCAAGATAAAAAAGGACTAGCGGGGGAACAAGAGACCCAGTACTTC. It encodes CASSQDKKGLAGEQETQYF.